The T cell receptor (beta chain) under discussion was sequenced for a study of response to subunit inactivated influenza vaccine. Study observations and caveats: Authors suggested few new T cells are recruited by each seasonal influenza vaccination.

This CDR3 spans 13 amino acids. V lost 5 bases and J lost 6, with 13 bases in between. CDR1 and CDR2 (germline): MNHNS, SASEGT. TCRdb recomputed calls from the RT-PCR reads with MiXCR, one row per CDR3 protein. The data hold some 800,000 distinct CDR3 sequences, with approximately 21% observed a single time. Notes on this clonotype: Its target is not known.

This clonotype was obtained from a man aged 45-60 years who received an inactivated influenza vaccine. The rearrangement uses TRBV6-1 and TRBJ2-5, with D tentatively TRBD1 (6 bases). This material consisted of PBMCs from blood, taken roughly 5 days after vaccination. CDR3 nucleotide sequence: TGTGCCAGCAGTACCCCAGGGGTTAAGACCCAGTACTTC. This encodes CASSTPGVKTQYF.